A selection of T cell receptor beta chains follows, all from one sample in a study of PD-1 blockade in mismatch repair-deficient tumors. Sequencing used immunoSEQ multiplex PCR; TCRdb keeps in-frame clones, though not all of them. The table records around 110,000 clones, about 74% of them present only once. This sample comprised peripheral blood, obtained around 60 weeks after starting pembrolizumab. The receptors come from an adult with mismatch repair-deficient cancer. CDR3s include the opening cysteine and the closing phenylalanine or tryptophan. D genes are given only for firm matches. Expanded clones get a size class; other rows say once, few or many, or leave the size out.

TRBJ2-6,-,14,-,TRBV6-5,TGTGCCACCTTTACAATCTCCGGGGCCAACGTCCTGACTTTC,CATFTISGANVLTF
TRBJ2-7,-,17,-,TRBV2,TGTGCCAGCAGGGCCGGGGGCGGCGGGAGTTCGGGCTACGAGCAGTACTTC,CASRAGGGGSSGYEQYF
TRBJ2-1,TRBD2,14,-,TRBV11-2,TGTGCCAGCAAATTAGCGGGGGATCACAATGAGCAGTTCTTC,CASKLAGDHNEQFF
TRBJ2-4,-,13,once,TRBV5-1,TGTGCCAGCACCCGAGGAGATGGGCAAATTCAGTACTTC,CASTRGDGQIQYF
TRBJ2-7,-,14,-,TRBV29-1,TGCAGCGTTCTAGCCGGGACCAACGTGCGTGAGCAGTACTTC,CSVLAGTNVREQYF
TRBJ2-5,TRBD2,16,-,TRBV5-1,TGCGCCAGCAGCTTGGTCGCTAGCGGGGGGCCGATAACCCAGTACTTC,CASSLVASGGPITQYF
TRBJ1-3,-,16,-,TRBV2,TGTGCCAGCAGTTCTGGACAGTCCACTTCTGGAAACACCATATATTTT,CASSSGQSTSGNTIYF
TRBJ1-5,TRBD1,14,once,TRBV6-1,TGTGCCAGCCGGCGGACCCAGGGGGATCAGCCCCAGCATTTT,CASRRTQGDQPQHF
TRBJ2-1,TRBD2,14,-,TRBV28,TGTGCCAGCAGTTCGTCCGGGACTAGCAATGAGCAGTTCTTC,CASSSSGTSNEQFF
TRBJ2-1,-,14,-,TRBV5-4,TGTGCCAGCAGACCTTCCGGGAGCGGCGTGGAGCAGTTCTTC,CASRPSGSGVEQFF
TRBJ2-2,-,14,few,TRBV25-1,TGTGCCAGCCGGGCAGGGCTTGCCACCGGGGAGCTGTTTTTT,CASRAGLATGELFF
TRBJ2-5,-,14,-,TRBV9,TGTGCCAGCAGCCTCGAAGGGGGAGGAGAGACCCAGTACTTC,CASSLEGGGETQYF
TRBJ1-1,-,13,-,TRBV7-7,TGTGCTAGCAGCGATTCTATTGGGACTGAAGCTTTCTTT,CASSDSIGTEAFF
TRBJ2-5,-,13,-,TRBV7-9,TGTGCCAGCAGCCCGCGTCCCCGGGAGACCCAGTACTTC,CASSPRPRETQYF
TRBJ2-1,-,10,once,TRBV7-9,TGTGCCAGCAGCTTTGGTGAGCAGTTCTTC,CASSFGEQFF
TRBJ2-3,-,14,-,TRBV5-4,TGTGCCAGCAGCTTGGCAGTCCTAGAAGATACGCAGTATTTT,CASSLAVLEDTQYF
TRBJ2-7,-,15,-,TRBV18,TGTGCCAGCTCATCCAGCCTCACACGGGGACGCGAGCAGTACTTC,CASSSSLTRGREQYF
TRBJ2-2,TRBD2,15,-,TRBV7-2,TGTGCCAGCAGCCTTTTAGCGGGAGGGACCGGGGAGCTGTTTTTT,CASSLLAGGTGELFF
TRBJ2-3,TRBD1,15,-,TRBV4-1,TGCGCCAGCAGCCTCGGGACAGGACGCACAGATACGCAGTATTTT,CASSLGTGRTDTQYF
TRBJ1-4,TRBD1,13,-,TRBV7-8,TGTGCCACCGAGGGACAGGGAGAGGAAAAACTGTTTTTT,CATEGQGEEKLFF